This TCR beta chain was profiled in a study of blood T cell repertoires in COVID-19. V lost 5 bases, J lost 7 bases, and 14 bases lay in between. The CDR3 is made up of 13 amino acids. CDR1 is SGHTA and CDR2 is FQGNSA in the germline V gene. Some clones are missing from TCRdb's copy, which holds only in-frame ones; the method was immunoSEQ multiplex PCR. The data show tens of thousands of clones, around 90% seen once. V and J are TRBV7-2 and TRBJ1-2; D possibly corresponds to TRBD1 (5 bases). Sequencing input: peripheral blood. The sequence was obtained from a woman aged 50 to 60 with active or convalescent COVID-19. The CDR3 loop is CASSRGREGGYTF. The CDR3 DNA is TGTGCCAGCAGCCGGGGGAGGGAGGGTGGCTACACCTTC.